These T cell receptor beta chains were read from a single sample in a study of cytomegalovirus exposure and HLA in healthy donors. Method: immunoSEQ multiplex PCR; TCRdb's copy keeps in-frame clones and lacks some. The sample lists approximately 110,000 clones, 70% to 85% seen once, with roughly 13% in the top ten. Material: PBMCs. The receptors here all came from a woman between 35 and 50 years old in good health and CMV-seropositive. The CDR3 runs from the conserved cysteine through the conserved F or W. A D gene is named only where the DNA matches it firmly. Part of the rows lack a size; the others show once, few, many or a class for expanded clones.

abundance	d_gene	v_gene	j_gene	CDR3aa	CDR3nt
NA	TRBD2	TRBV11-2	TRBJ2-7	CASSAGTSIYEQYF	TGTGCCAGCAGCGCCGGGACTAGCATTTACGAGCAGTACTTC
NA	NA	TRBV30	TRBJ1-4	CAWSVGGTNEKLFF	TGTGCCTGGAGTGTGGGGGGAACTAATGAAAAACTGTTTTTT
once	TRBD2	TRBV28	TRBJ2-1	CASSFGGSGYNEQFF	TGTGCCAGCAGTTTCGGGGGGAGTGGGTACAATGAGCAGTTCTTC
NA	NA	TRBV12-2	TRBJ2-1	CASRLPNEQFF	TGTGCAAGTCGCCTCCCCAATGAGCAGTTCTTC
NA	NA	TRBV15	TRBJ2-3	CATSRGLASTADTQYF	TGTGCCACCAGCAGAGGGCTAGCGAGCACAGCAGATACGCAGTATTTT
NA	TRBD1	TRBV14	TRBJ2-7	CASSQRARTGRGEQYF	TGTGCCAGCAGCCAACGTGCCAGGACAGGGCGGGGCGAGCAGTACTTC
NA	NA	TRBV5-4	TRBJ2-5	CASSLDGIETQYF	TGTGCCAGCAGCCTAGACGGCATCGAGACCCAGTACTTC
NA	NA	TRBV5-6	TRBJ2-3	CASSLPGTDTQYF	TGTGCCAGCAGCTTGCCGGGCACAGATACGCAGTATTTT
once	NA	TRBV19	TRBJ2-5	CASSIAGARSETQYF	TGTGCCAGTAGTATAGCGGGAGCTAGGTCAGAGACCCAGTACTTC
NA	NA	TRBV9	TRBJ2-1	CASSVDEGAPYNEQFF	TGTGCCAGCAGCGTAGATGAGGGAGCCCCCTACAATGAGCAGTTCTTC
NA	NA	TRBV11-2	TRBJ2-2	CASSLEGLGTGELFF	TGTGCCAGCAGCCTCGAGGGATTAGGTACCGGGGAGCTGTTTTTT
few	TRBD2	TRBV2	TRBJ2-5	CASSQREGLGETQYF	TGTGCCAGCAGCCAGCGGGAGGGCTTGGGGGAGACCCAGTACTTC
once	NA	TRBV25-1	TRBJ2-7	CASSDFRQAYEQYF	TGTGCCAGCAGTGATTTCAGACAGGCCTACGAGCAGTACTTC
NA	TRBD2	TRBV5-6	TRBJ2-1	CASSLISLAGLVEQFF	TGTGCCAGCAGCTTGATCTCTCTAGCGGGATTGGTTGAGCAGTTCTTC
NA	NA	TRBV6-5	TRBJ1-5	CASSYSTGPNQPQHF	TGTGCCAGCAGTTACTCTACAGGGCCCAATCAGCCCCAGCATTTT
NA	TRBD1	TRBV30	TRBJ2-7	CAWSPGQGAEQYF	TGTGCCTGGAGTCCTGGACAGGGCGCCGAGCAGTACTTC
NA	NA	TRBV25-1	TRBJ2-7	CASSSRSGPDMGEQYF	TGTGCCAGCAGTTCTCGTTCAGGCCCAGATATGGGCGAGCAGTACTTC
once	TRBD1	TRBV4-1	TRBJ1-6	CASSQDPGQGVGSPLHF	TGCGCCAGCAGCCAAGACCCGGGACAGGGAGTCGGTTCACCCCTCCACTTT
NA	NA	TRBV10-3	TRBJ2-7	CAISGTVFSYEQYF	TGTGCCATCAGTGGGACAGTTTTCTCCTACGAGCAGTACTTC
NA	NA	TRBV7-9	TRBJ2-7	CASSSTFSDEQYF	TGTGCCAGCAGCTCCACTTTTAGTGACGAGCAGTACTTC
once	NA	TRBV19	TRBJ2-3	CASSKGQFSAPLAGVADTQYF	TGTGCCAGTAGTAAGGGACAGTTTTCAGCCCCTCTAGCGGGTGTTGCAGATACGCAGTATTTT
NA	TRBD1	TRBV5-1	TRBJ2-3	CASSLEGARTDTQYF	TGCGCCAGCAGCTTGGAGGGGGCGCGGACAGATACGCAGTATTTT
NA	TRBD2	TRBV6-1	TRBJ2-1	CASSEFPEAGAPYNEQFF	TGTGCCAGCAGTGAATTCCCTGAGGCGGGAGCCCCCTACAATGAGCAGTTCTTC
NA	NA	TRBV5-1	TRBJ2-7	CASTRAGWPYEQYF	TGCGCCAGCACCCGGGCAGGGTGGCCCTACGAGCAGTACTTC
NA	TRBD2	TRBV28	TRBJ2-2	CASSLPGLAGHAGELFF	TGTGCCAGCAGTCTACCGGGACTAGCGGGACACGCCGGGGAGCTGTTTTTT
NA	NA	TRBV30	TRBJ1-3	CAWRNPYRSSGNTIYF	TGTGCCTGGAGAAACCCGTATCGGAGCTCTGGAAACACCATATATTTT
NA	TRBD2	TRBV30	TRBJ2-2	CAWSGGGRMTGELFF	TGTGCCTGGAGTGGTGGCGGGAGAATGACCGGGGAGCTGTTTTTT
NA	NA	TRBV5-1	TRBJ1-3	CASSSGAGNTIYF	TGCGCCAGCTCGAGCGGTGCTGGAAACACCATATATTTT
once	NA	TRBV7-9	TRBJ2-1	CASSFELSYNEQFF	TGTGCCAGCAGCTTCGAACTTTCCTACAATGAGCAGTTCTTC
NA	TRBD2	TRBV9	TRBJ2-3	CASSVKGAGGADTQYF	TGTGCCAGCAGCGTAAAAGGGGCGGGAGGGGCAGATACGCAGTATTTT
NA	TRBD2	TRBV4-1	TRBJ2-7	CASSQGLAGLYEQYF	TGCGCCAGCAGCCAAGGGCTAGCGGGATTGTACGAGCAGTACTTC
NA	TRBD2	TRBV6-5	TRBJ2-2	CASSYSSGSAGELFF	TGTGCCAGCAGTTACTCCAGCGGGAGTGCCGGGGAGCTGTTTTTT
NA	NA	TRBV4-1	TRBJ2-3	CASSQTGHSDSAAKTDTQYF	TGCGCCAGCAGCCAAACGGGTCACTCAGACTCCGCGGCTAAGACAGATACGCAGTATTTT
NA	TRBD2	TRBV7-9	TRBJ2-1	CASSGTSGRPYHNEQFF	TGTGCCAGCAGCGGGACTAGCGGGAGGCCGTACCACAATGAGCAGTTCTTC
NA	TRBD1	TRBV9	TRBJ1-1	CASSARDRGFNEAFF	TGTGCCAGCAGCGCCCGGGACAGGGGCTTTAATGAAGCTTTCTTT
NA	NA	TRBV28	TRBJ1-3	CASSLWIDAGNTIYF	TGTGCCAGCAGTTTATGGATAGATGCTGGAAACACCATATATTTT